These T cell receptor beta chains were read from a single sample in a study of cytomegalovirus exposure and HLA in healthy donors. TCRdb keeps only in-frame clones here, not all; method: immunoSEQ multiplex PCR. The table includes some 70,000 clones, around 74% detected once. Sequenced sample: PBMCs. The receptor source for this set is a male donor in good health and CMV-seropositive. Both conserved end residues are part of each CDR3. D genes are given only for firm matches. Rows give clone size only sometimes, using once, few, many, or a class for an expanded clone.

d_gene | j_gene | v_gene | abundance | CDR3nt | CDR3aa
NA | TRBJ2-2 | TRBV21-1 | NA | TGTGCCAGCAGCACATCTAGCGGGGCCAACACCGGGGAGCTGTTTTTT | CASSTSSGANTGELFF
NA | TRBJ1-2 | TRBV4-1 | NA | TGCGCCAGCAGCCAAGGACAATTCCCCTATGGCTACACCTTC | CASSQGQFPYGYTF
TRBD2 | TRBJ2-2 | TRBV5-1 | NA | TGCGCCAGCAGCTTGGGGGCCGGGGGGGACACCGGGGAGCTGTTTTTT | CASSLGAGGDTGELFF
NA | TRBJ2-2 | TRBV27 | NA | TGTGCCAGCAGTTTACGAGGCCAGACCGAGCTGTTTTTT | CASSLRGQTELFF
NA | TRBJ2-1 | TRBV11-3 | NA | TGTGCCAGCAGCCCCAACAGTCAGGAGCAGTTCTTC | CASSPNSQEQFF
NA | TRBJ1-2 | TRBV7-2 | NA | TGTGCCAGCAGCTTAGTTGCGGGGGAGGCTAACTATGGCTACACCTTC | CASSLVAGEANYGYTF
TRBD1 | TRBJ1-3 | TRBV7-8 | NA | TGTGCCAGCAGCGATAGGACAGGGAGCCTCGCCTACGGAGCTGGAAACACCATATATTTT | CASSDRTGSLAYGAGNTIYF
NA | TRBJ2-7 | TRBV10-1 | few | TGCGCCAGGTACAGGACGAGCTCCTACGAGCAGTACTTC | CARYRTSSYEQYF
TRBD1 | TRBJ1-2 | TRBV7-3 | NA | TGTGCCAGCAGCCCAGCAGGGACAGGGAATTACGGCTACACCTTC | CASSPAGTGNYGYTF
TRBD2 | TRBJ2-3 | TRBV11-2 | NA | TGTGCCAGCAGCCAGGGGGCTAGCGGGGGGGCGGGAGATACGCAGTATTTT | CASSQGASGGAGDTQYF
TRBD2 | TRBJ2-1 | TRBV5-6 | NA | TGTGCCAGCAGCCCGCCGGGACTAACCCACAATGAGCAGTTCTTC | CASSPPGLTHNEQFF
NA | TRBJ2-5 | TRBV15 | NA | TGTGCCACCAGCAGAGAACCCCAGGATGAGCAGTACTTC | CATSREPQDEQYF
NA | TRBJ1-4 | TRBV7-2 | once | TGTGCCAGCAACTTGGGCAGGGCTAATGAAAAACTGTTTTTT | CASNLGRANEKLFF
TRBD1 | TRBJ2-7 | TRBV30 | NA | TGTGCCTGGATCGGCCGGGACAGGTTAACCTACGAGCAGTACTTC | CAWIGRDRLTYEQYF
TRBD1 | TRBJ1-1 | TRBV29-1 | NA | TGCAGCGTTGCCCATGGGACAGGGAACACTGAAGCTTTCTTT | CSVAHGTGNTEAFF
NA | TRBJ1-3 | TRBV7-9 | NA | TGTGCCAGCAGCCCCGTGACAGGCGCGGGAAACACCATATATTTT | CASSPVTGAGNTIYF
NA | TRBJ1-2 | TRBV30 | NA | TGTGCCTGGAGTGTAGAGAGATATGGCTACACCTTC | CAWSVERYGYTF
NA | TRBJ2-7 | TRBV7-3 | NA | TGTGCCAGCAGCTCCCAACAGGGTCCCCCTTACGAGCAGTACTTC | CASSSQQGPPYEQYF
TRBD2 | TRBJ2-3 | TRBV4-2 | few | TGTGCCAGCAGCCAAGCCGTTAGCGGGGGGGCTAGCACAGATACGCAGTATTTT | CASSQAVSGGASTDTQYF
NA | TRBJ1-2 | TRBV5-1 | NA | TGCGCCAGCAGCTTGGCAAAGACTTACCCAGGGGCGCGGGGCTACACCTTC | CASSLAKTYPGARGYTF
TRBD1 | TRBJ2-6 | TRBV18 | NA | TGTGCCAGCTCACCAAGGACAGGAAAGACTTCTGGGGCCAACGTCCTGACTTTC | CASSPRTGKTSGANVLTF
NA | TRBJ2-1 | TRBV4-1 | few | TGCGCCAGCAGCTCCCGGGCAGGGAATTACTACAATGAGCAGTTCTTC | CASSSRAGNYYNEQFF
NA | TRBJ1-1 | TRBV7-3 | NA | TGTGCCAGCATCGACCAGACAGTGGGCACTGAAGCTTTCTTT | CASIDQTVGTEAFF
NA | TRBJ2-1 | TRBV7-9 | NA | TGTGCCAGCAGGGAGGTACAGGGTTTACCCAATCTCAATGAGCAGTTCTTC | CASREVQGLPNLNEQFF
TRBD1 | TRBJ2-2 | TRBV4-3 | NA | TGCGCCAGCAGCCCCCACTCGACAGGGCCCACCGGGGAGCTGTTTTTT | CASSPHSTGPTGELFF
TRBD2 | TRBJ2-7 | TRBV5-1 | NA | TGCGCCAGCAGCATGACTAGCGCCGTTGGCTACGAGCAGTACTTC | CASSMTSAVGYEQYF
TRBD1 | TRBJ2-1 | TRBV5-1 | few | TGCGCCAGCAGCCAGGGACAGGCTCGTGGTGAGCAGTTCTTC | CASSQGQARGEQFF
NA | TRBJ1-1 | TRBV5-1 | NA | TGCGCCAGCACCCTCGGGGGTGACACTGAAGCTTTCTTT | CASTLGGDTEAFF
NA | TRBJ1-2 | TRBV7-9 | NA | TGTGCCAGCAGCTTAGTAATTGGGGCAGCATATGGCTACACCTTC | CASSLVIGAAYGYTF
NA | TRBJ1-4 | TRBV7-8 | NA | TGTGCCAGCAGCCGAGAACCTGAAAAACTGTTTTTT | CASSREPEKLFF
NA | TRBJ1-3 | TRBV6-1 | few | TGTGCCAGCAGTGAAGATTACAGTCCCTCTGGAAACACCATATATTTT | CASSEDYSPSGNTIYF
TRBD1 | TRBJ2-7 | TRBV28 | NA | TGTGCCAGCAGTTCCCCGGCGGACAGGAAAAGTTACGAGCAGTACTTC | CASSSPADRKSYEQYF
NA | TRBJ2-3 | TRBV19 | NA | TGTGCCAGCGGACCCCGGGAGACAGATACGCAGTATTTT | CASGPRETDTQYF
TRBD1 | TRBJ1-2 | TRBV27 | NA | TGTGCCAGCAGTTTGGCCCGGGCAGGGGGCTATGGCTACACCTTC | CASSLARAGGYGYTF
TRBD1 | TRBJ1-2 | TRBV4-1 | NA | TGCGCCAGCAGCCACCCCACGACCGGGACAGGGGATGTCTATGGCTACACCTTC | CASSHPTTGTGDVYGYTF
TRBD2 | TRBJ2-5 | TRBV7-2 | NA | TGTGCCAGCAGCTTAGGGACTAGCGGGGGGGAGACCCAGTACTTC | CASSLGTSGGETQYF
NA | TRBJ1-6 | TRBV27 | NA | TGTGCCAGCAGTTTACGACAGATCCCAAATTCACCCCTCCACTTT | CASSLRQIPNSPLHF
NA | TRBJ1-2 | TRBV6-6 | NA | TGTGCCAGCAGTTACGAAGCGGGTTTAAACTATGGCTACACCTTC | CASSYEAGLNYGYTF
TRBD1 | TRBJ2-5 | TRBV5-1 | NA | TGCGCCAGCAGCTTGTTACAGGGGGCTCAAGAGACCCAGTACTTC | CASSLLQGAQETQYF
TRBD2 | TRBJ2-5 | TRBV5-4 | medium-sized | TGTGCCAGCAGCGTGAAGCGGGGTCTACCTCAAGAGACCCAGTACTTC | CASSVKRGLPQETQYF
TRBD1 | TRBJ1-3 | TRBV5-1 | once | TGCGCCAGCAGCCTAGGGACAGGGAACACCATATATTTT | CASSLGTGNTIYF